This T cell receptor beta chain was identified during a study of chemoradiotherapy in HPV16-positive cancers. In germline, CDR1 is SNHLY, CDR2 FYNNEI. V lost 4 bases to trimming and J lost 2 bases, with 5 bases between them. There are 12 residues in the CDR3. Generated by immunoSEQ multiplex PCR, the TCRdb table keeps only in-frame clones and is missing some. The sample yields 6,600 or so clones, approximately 88% seen once. The material was tumor tissue, obtained from a patient who underwent chemoradiotherapy. The V call is TRBV2, the J call TRBJ2-5, with D possibly TRBD2 on 5 matching bases. The source of this sequence is a human donor with HPV-associated anogenital cancer. The CDR3 DNA is TGTGCCAGCAGTGGGACTCAAGAGACCCAGTACTTC. It codes for CASSGTQETQYF.